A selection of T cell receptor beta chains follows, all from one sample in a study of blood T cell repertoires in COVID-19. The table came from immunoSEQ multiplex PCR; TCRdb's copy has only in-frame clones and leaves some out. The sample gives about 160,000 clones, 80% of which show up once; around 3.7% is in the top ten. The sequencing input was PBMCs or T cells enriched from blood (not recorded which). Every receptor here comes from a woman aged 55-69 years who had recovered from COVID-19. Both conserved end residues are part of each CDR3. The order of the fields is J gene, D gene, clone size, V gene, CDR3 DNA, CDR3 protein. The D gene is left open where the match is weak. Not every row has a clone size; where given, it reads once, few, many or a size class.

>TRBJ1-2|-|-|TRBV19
TGTGCCTGGGGGGGTGGCTACACCTTC
CAWGGGYTF
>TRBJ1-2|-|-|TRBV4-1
TGCGCCAGCAGCCAAGATCATACAGGTCCCTATGGCTACACCTTC
CASSQDHTGPYGYTF
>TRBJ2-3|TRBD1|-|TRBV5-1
TGCGCCAGCAGCCGGGGACAGGGGTTCAGTGATACGCAGTATTTT
CASSRGQGFSDTQYF
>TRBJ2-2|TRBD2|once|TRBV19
TGTGCCAGTAGTATTTTCGGGGGGGCGGACACCGGGGAGCTGTTTTTT
CASSIFGGADTGELFF
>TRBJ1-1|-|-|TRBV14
TGTGCCAGCAGCCAAGGGGTTTCTAGGGCTTTCTTT
CASSQGVSRAFF
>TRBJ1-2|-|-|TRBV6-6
TGTGCCAGCAGCACCGCGAAAAACTATGGCTACACCTTC
CASSTAKNYGYTF
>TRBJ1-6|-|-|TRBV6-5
TGTGCCAGCAGTTACCAGCGACAGAATACTAATTCACCCCTCCACTTT
CASSYQRQNTNSPLHF
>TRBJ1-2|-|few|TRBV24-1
TGTGCCACCAGTGATTTTGGCAGGGTCCACGGGGGCTACACCTTC
CATSDFGRVHGGYTF
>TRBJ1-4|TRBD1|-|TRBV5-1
TGCGCCAGCAGCTTGGTGGCGCAGGGGGCGGCAACTAATGAAAAACTGTTTTTT
CASSLVAQGAATNEKLFF
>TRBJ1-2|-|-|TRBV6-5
TGTGCCAGCAGTTTCGGGGGAAATGGCTACACCTTC
CASSFGGNGYTF
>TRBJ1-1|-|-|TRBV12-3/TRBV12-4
TGTGCCAGCAGCCCGACAGGGAACACTGAAGCTTTCTTT
CASSPTGNTEAFF
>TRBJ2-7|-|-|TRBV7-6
TGTGCCAGCAGCTTAGAGGCAGGGTTCACCTACGAGCAGTACTTC
CASSLEAGFTYEQYF
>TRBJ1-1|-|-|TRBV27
TGTGCCAGCAGTCCCTGGGCCCAGAACACTGAAGCTTTCTTT
CASSPWAQNTEAFF
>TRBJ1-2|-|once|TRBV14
TGTGCCAGCAGCCACCAAAGTGCAGCAGGGTTCTTCTATGGCTACACCTTC
CASSHQSAAGFFYGYTF
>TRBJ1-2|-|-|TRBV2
TGTGCCAGCAGTGCGGGGGGTCACTCTAACTATGGCTACACCTTC
CASSAGGHSNYGYTF
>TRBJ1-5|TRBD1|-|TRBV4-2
TGTGCCAGCAGCCTCGATCCCGGGACAGGGGGCTTTCAGCCCCAGCATTTT
CASSLDPGTGGFQPQHF
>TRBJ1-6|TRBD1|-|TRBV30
TGTGCCTGGAGTGGTGGGACAGGGAATTCACCCCTCCACTTT
CAWSGGTGNSPLHF
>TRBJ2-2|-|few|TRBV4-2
TGTGCCAGCAGCCAAGAAATAGGGGCGGCGAACACCGGGGAGCTGTTTTTT
CASSQEIGAANTGELFF
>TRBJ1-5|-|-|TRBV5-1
TGCGCCAGCAGCTTGGATGGGGGCAGGAGTCAGCCCCAGCATTTT
CASSLDGGRSQPQHF
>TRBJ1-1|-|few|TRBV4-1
TGCGCCAGCAGCCAAGATCCAATGAACACTGAAGCTTTCTTT
CASSQDPMNTEAFF
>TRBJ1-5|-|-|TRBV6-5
TGTGCCAGCAGTTACTCGCAGGCTCAGCCCCAGCATTTT
CASSYSQAQPQHF
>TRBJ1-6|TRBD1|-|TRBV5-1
TGCGCCAGCAGCGACCGGGACAGGGAAGATTCGCCCCTCCACTTT
CASSDRDREDSPLHF
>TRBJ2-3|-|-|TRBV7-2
TGTGCCAGCAGCTTAGCCGGCGTGGCGGCCGGGGATACGCAGTATTTT
CASSLAGVAAGDTQYF
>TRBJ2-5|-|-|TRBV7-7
TGTGCCAGCAGCCCCACAGGGAGGGGTGAGACCCAGTACTTC
CASSPTGRGETQYF
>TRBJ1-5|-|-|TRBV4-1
TGCGCCAGCAGCCAAGGTGACAGAAGCAATCAGCCCCAGCATTTT
CASSQGDRSNQPQHF
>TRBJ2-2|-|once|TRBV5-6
TGTGCCAGCAGCATGGCCGGGTTCACCGGGGAGCTGTTTTTT
CASSMAGFTGELFF
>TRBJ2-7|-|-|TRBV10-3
TGTGCCATCAGTGGGACAGATAAATCCTACGAGCAGTACTTC
CAISGTDKSYEQYF
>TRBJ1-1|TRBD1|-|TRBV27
TGTGCCAGCAGTTTACCGGACAGGGTGACTGAAGCTTTCTTT
CASSLPDRVTEAFF
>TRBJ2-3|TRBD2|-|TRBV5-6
TGTGCCAGCAGCTTGGTAACTAGCGGGGGGGCCGTTACGCAGTATTTT
CASSLVTSGGAVTQYF
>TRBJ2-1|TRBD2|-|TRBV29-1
TGCAGCGTCCGGGACTATGACAATGAGCAGTTCTTC
CSVRDYDNEQFF
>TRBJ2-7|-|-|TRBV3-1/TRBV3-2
TGTGCCAGCAGCCAAGAAACGGGGAGCTACGAGCAGTACTTC
CASSQETGSYEQYF
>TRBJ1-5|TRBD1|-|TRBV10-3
TGTGCCATCAGTGAGACCGACAGGGGCCTTAGCAATCAGCCCCAGCATTTT
CAISETDRGLSNQPQHF
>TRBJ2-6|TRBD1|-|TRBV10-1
TGCGCCAGCAAAATAGTTGGACAGGGATGCTCTGGGGCCAACGTCCTGACTTTC
CASKIVGQGCSGANVLTF
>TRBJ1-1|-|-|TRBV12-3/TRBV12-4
TGTGCCAGCAGTTGGCGAGGAAACACTGAAGCTTTCTTT
CASSWRGNTEAFF
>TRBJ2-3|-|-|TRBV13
TGTGCCAGCAGCTCAGGGGGGCGTGCAGATACGCAGTATTTT
CASSSGGRADTQYF
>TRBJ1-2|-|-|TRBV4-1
TGCGCCAGCAGCCTTCATTTGATGGCCAACTATGGCTACACCTTC
CASSLHLMANYGYTF
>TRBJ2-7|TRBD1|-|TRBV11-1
TGTGCCAGCAGCACCAGACAGGGAACTAGAGAGCAGTACTTC
CASSTRQGTREQYF
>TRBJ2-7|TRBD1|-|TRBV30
TGTGCCTGGAGTGTAGGGGGACAGGGGGTCAAGCAGTACTTC
CAWSVGGQGVKQYF
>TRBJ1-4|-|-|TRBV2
TGTGCCAGCCAGAAAGGGGAGGACTCGGATGAAAAACTGTTTTTT
CASQKGEDSDEKLFF
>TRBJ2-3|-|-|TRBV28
TGTGCCAGCACCCCTCCAGGACGGGAACTCACAGATACGCAGTATTTT
CASTPPGRELTDTQYF
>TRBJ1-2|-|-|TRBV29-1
TGCAGCGTTGAAGGTCGGGGTGACTATGGCTACACCTTC
CSVEGRGDYGYTF
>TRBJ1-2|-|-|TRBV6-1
TGTGCCAGCAGTGCCTCCCTCGGGGGGGCGGGATATGGCTACACCTTC
CASSASLGGAGYGYTF